These 24 T cell receptor beta chains came from one sample sequenced in a study of human T cells and chemical hapten exposure. Time point defined: pre-sensitization, week 0. Treatment reported: therapeutic diphenylcyclopropenone sensitization with weekly scalp DPC. TCRdb independently ran MiXCR on the RACE reads; one entry per CDR3 protein. The profile shows under 90,000 distinct CDR3 sequences, roughly a tenth of them singletons. The sample here was whole blood, taken in connection with sensitization to the hapten diphenylcyclopropenone (DPC). The receptor source for this set is a woman aged 40 to 49 with alopecia areata. Some clones in this sample may be carry-over from other donors' samples.

In its sample, this clonotype was seen many times. The J gene is TRBJ1-2, the V gene TRBV7-2; 9 bases match TRBD1. CDR1 is SGHTA, CDR2 FQGNSA, per germline. The CDR3 consists of 15 residues. V shed 4 bases, J shed 5 bases, and the junction held 8 bases outside the gene matches. CDR3 in DNA: TGTGCCAGCAGCTCAGGACAGGGGAGGCGGTATGGCTACACCTTC. Its protein product is CASSSGQGRRYGYTF.

This clonotype was seen a few times. CDR3: CSAGARLLHAPDTQYF. DNA of the CDR3: TGCAGTGCTGGGGCTAGGTTGCTCCACGCCCCAGATACGCAGTATTTT. The chain recombines TRBV20-1 with TRBJ2-3, with TRBD1 as a possible D gene (5 bases). Germline V gene sequence: CDR1 DFQATT, CDR2 SNEGSKA (reference sequence). Trimming left V 5 bases short and J 4 bases short, with 22 bases between. The CDR3 covers 16 residues.

This clonotype was counted many times. The chain recombines TRBV6-1 with TRBJ1-2, with D unclear. The CDR3 loop spans 13 amino acids. Germline-derived CDR1 and CDR2 are MNHNS and SASEGT. V lost 1 base, J lost 2 bases, and 5 bases lay in between. The CDR3 sequence: CASSEGGNYGYTF. The CDR3 nucleotides are TGTGCCAGCAGTGAAGGAGGGAACTATGGCTACACCTTC.

This clonotype was seen more than once but under ten times. J is TRBJ2-3 and V is TRBV11-2; D is undetermined. The V gene lost 1 base and the J gene lost 4 bases, with 6 bases spanning the gap. Germline CDR1 and CDR2: SGHAT and FQNNGV. CDR3 length: 13 residues. The CDR3 sequence: CASSLGQSDTQYF. The CDR3, as DNA: TGTGCCAGCAGCTTAGGGCAGTCAGATACGCAGTATTTT.

In this sample, this clonotype turned up many times. The chain employs TRBV20-1 and TRBJ2-1; 12 nucleotides agree with TRBD1. The CDR3 consists of 14 residues. Looked up from germline, CDR1 is DFQATT and CDR2 is SNEGSKA (reference sequence). The V gene end was trimmed by 3 bases and the J gene end by 6 bases; junction bases not matched to a gene: 3. The DNA for the CDR3 is TGCAGTGCTAGGGGACAGGGGGCGATCAATGAGCAGTTCTTC. Translated, it gives CSARGQGAINEQFF.

There are many counts of this clonotype. The V call is TRBV7-9, the J call TRBJ1-2, with a weak D call TRBD1 (6 bases). The V gene's germline CDR1 is SEHNR and CDR2 FQNEAQ (reference sequence). V gave up 2 bases and J gave up 8 bases, with 18 bases separating them. The CDR3 extends over 15 amino acids. The CDR3 protein is CASSLMGNREDGYTF. The CDR3 DNA follows: TGTGCCAGCAGCTTAATGGGCAACAGGGAAGACGGCTACACCTTC.

The J gene is TRBJ2-7, the V gene TRBV10-3, with D maybe TRBD1 (6 bases). V shed 2 bases and J shed 4 bases, with 12 bases lying between them. This CDR3 is built from 14 residues. The germline V gene encodes CDR1 ENHRY and CDR2 SYGVKD. CDR3 sequence reads: CAISEQGRGYEQYF. The CDR3 bases are TGTGCCATCAGTGAGCAGGGGCGCGGTTACGAGCAGTACTTC.

This clonotype was seen repeatedly, ten times or more. The rearrangement uses TRBV11-2 and TRBJ2-1; D is ambiguous. V shed 5 bases and J shed 2 bases, with 7 bases lying between them. Germline CDR1 reads SGHAT; CDR2 reads FQNNGV. There are 13 residues in the CDR3. The DNA for the CDR3 is TGTGCCAGCAGCCCTGCCGCCTACAATGAGCAGTTCTTC. Its protein is CASSPAAYNEQFF.

In this sample, this clonotype turned up many times. V gene TRBV19 combines with J gene TRBJ2-7; D may correspond to TRBD1 or TRBD2 (5 bases each). The CDR3 has 16 residues. Per the germline V gene, CDR1 is LNHDA and CDR2 is SQIVND (reference sequence). V lost 4 bases to trimming and J lost 0 bases, with 16 bases between them. CDR3 DNA sequence: TGTGCCAGTAGTACCCTAGAGGGACCCCTCTCCTACGAGCAGTACTTC. Amino acids: CASSTLEGPLSYEQYF.

This clonotype was seen more than once but under ten times. The gene calls are TRBV28 and TRBJ1-4, with a possible D match to TRBD1 (5 bases). Trimming pared 7 bases from V and 12 bases from J, leaving 21 bases between. The CDR3 runs 14 residues. CDR1 MDHEN and CDR2 SYDVKM come from the germline V gene. The CDR3 nucleotides read TGTGCCAGCATCCCATCCCTGGGACTCAGAGAACTGTTTTTT. Translated: CASIPSLGLRELFF.

This clonotype was recorded many times. This chain joins TRBV7-9 and TRBJ1-5; D possibly corresponds to TRBD1 (5 bases). Trimming removed 1 base from V and 5 bases from J, with 12 bases in between. There are 15 residues in the CDR3. Germline loops: CDR1 SEHNR, CDR2 FQNEAQ (reference sequence). Here the CDR3 DNA reads TGTGCCAGCAGCTTAGAAGGGGAAGCTTATCAGCCCCAGCATTTT. Amino acid sequence: CASSLEGEAYQPQHF.

This clonotype was detected only a few times. V gene TRBV7-2 combines with J gene TRBJ2-3; D gene unclear. This CDR3 contains 12 residues. Trimming removed 5 bases at V and 6 bases at J, with 9 bases between. CDR1 SGHTA and CDR2 FQGNSA come from the germline V gene. The CDR3 loop is CASSLPPDTQYF. Written as DNA, the CDR3 is TGTGCCAGCAGCCTCCCCCCGGATACGCAGTATTTT.

Only a few counts were recorded for this clonotype. The rearrangement joins TRBV29-1 to TRBJ1-3; D gene ambiguous. With 7 bases removed from V and 0 bases from J, the gap between germline ends came to 10 bases. Germline V gene sequence: CDR1 SQVTM, CDR2 ANQGSEA. The CDR3 loop spans 13 amino acids. CDR3 amino acids: CSAQGLSGNTIYF. CDR3 DNA sequence: TGCAGCGCGCAAGGGCTCTCTGGAAACACCATATATTTT.

The sample holds many counts of this clonotype. The chain links TRBV19 to TRBJ1-3; D call uncertain. In germline, CDR1 is LNHDA, CDR2 SQIVND (reference sequence). This CDR3 has 13 amino acids. V was shortened by 6 bases and J by 8 bases, with 14 bases between the two germline ends. CDR3 sequence (DNA): TGTGCCAGTAGCGGACGCCGGTTCGACACCATATATTTT. It codes for CASSGRRFDTIYF. Together with reference TRBV19 and TRBJ1-3, the CDR3 gives the full variable domain: DGGITQSPKYLFRKEGQNVTLSCEQNLNHDAMYWYRQDPGQGLRLIYYSQIVNDFQKGDIAEGYSVSREKKESFPLTVTSAQKNPTAFYLCASSGRRFDTIYFGEGSWLTVV.

The V call is TRBV12-3 or TRBV12-4, the J call TRBJ1-6; D uncertain. There are 15 residues in the CDR3. V lost 6 bases and J 6 bases, leaving 15 bases between the germline ends. The CDR3 sequence: CASSPVANANSPLHF. CDR3 sequence (DNA): TGTGCCAGCAGCCCCGTAGCGAATGCTAATTCACCCCTCCACTTT.

This clonotype was seen ten or more times. This chain uses TRBV7-2 with TRBJ2-5, with D perhaps assigned TRBD1 or TRBD2 (5 bases each). CDR1 and CDR2 (germline): SGHTA, FQGNSA. The CDR3 runs 14 residues. Trimming pared 5 bases from V and 7 bases from J, leaving 17 bases between. In DNA, the CDR3 is TGTGCCAGCAGCAAAGCCGGGACCTCGGGGACCCAGTACTTC. It specifies CASSKAGTSGTQYF.

This clonotype has ten or more counts. The V gene is TRBV6-2 or TRBV6-3, the J gene TRBJ1-1, with 7 bases fitting TRBD1. The germline CDR1 and CDR2 sequences are MNHEY and SVGEGT. The CDR3 runs 15 residues. Losses at the gene ends were 5 bases for V and 3 bases for J; bases not matched to a gene: 9. The CDR3 sequence: CASSPQQGMYTEAFF. DNA for the CDR3: TGTGCCAGCAGTCCACAACAGGGGATGTACACTGAAGCTTTCTTT.

The rearrangement joins TRBV21-1 to TRBJ2-7; the tabulated D call, TRBD2, remains unverified against the DNA. TRBV21-1 is listed as a pseudogene. The CDR3 has 16 residues. CDR3 coding DNA: TGTGCCAGCAGCAAGACTACTAGCGGGAGCTCCTACGAGCAGTACTTC. Its translation is CASSKTTSGSSYEQYF.

This clonotype was seen ten or more times. The chain employs TRBV3-1 and TRBJ2-6; D is possibly TRBD1 or TRBD2 (6 bases each). Trimming took off 1 base at V and 0 bases at J, with 7 bases between the two ends. The CDR3 sequence is 16 residues long. The germline CDR1 and CDR2 sequences are LGHDT and YNNKEL (reference sequence). The CDR3 DNA reads TGTGCCAGCAGCCAAGGGGGGGCCTCTGGGGCCAACGTCCTGACTTTC. It encodes CASSQGGASGANVLTF.

The chain joins TRBV7-9 to TRBJ2-1; 7 bases match TRBD2. Germline lookup yields CDR1 SEHNR and CDR2 FQNEAQ (reference sequence). Unmatched junction bases numbered 5, after V lost 1 base and J lost 14 bases. This CDR3 has 12 residues. The CDR3 region has the DNA TGTGCCAGCAGCTTAGTGGCCCGGGGGGAGTTCTTC. This sequence encodes CASSLVARGEFF. Looking up the rest from reference TRBV7-9 and TRBJ2-1 gives the full variable domain: DTGVSQNPRHKITKRGQNVTFRCDPISEHNRLYWYRQTLGQGPEFLTYFQNEAQLEKSRLLSDRFSAERPKGSFSTLEIQRTEQGDSAMYLCASSLVARGEFFGPGTRLTVL.

A remark on this clonotype: A much larger clonotype is one base distant, so this may be a read error. V gene TRBV6-6 combines with J gene TRBJ1-2, with D perhaps TRBD1 (6 bases). There are 18 residues in the CDR3. Trimming removed 4 bases at V and 0 bases at J, with 21 bases between. CDR1 is MNHNY and CDR2 is SVGAGI in the germline V gene (reference sequence). The CDR3: CASSFASTGIIANYGYTF. CDR3 in DNA: TGTGCCAGCAGTTTCGCTAGTACAGGGATCATAGCTAACTATGGCTACACCTTC.

This clonotype has at least ten counts. The chain has TRBV28 and TRBJ2-1; possibly TRBD1 or TRBD2 for D (6 bases each). Germline V gene sequence: CDR1 MDHEN, CDR2 SYDVKM. Deletions cut 3 bases from V and 6 bases from J, with 18 bases between. This CDR3 has 16 amino acids. CDR3: CASSFPGAPNPNEQFF. Written as DNA, the CDR3 is TGTGCCAGCAGTTTCCCGGGGGCGCCGAACCCCAATGAGCAGTTCTTC.

This clonotype has at least ten counts. V gene TRBV30 combines with J gene TRBJ1-6; D call uncertain. Trimming shortened V by 2 bases and J by 9 bases, and 11 bases separated the two germline ends. Germline loops: CDR1 GTSNPN, CDR2 SVGIG (reference sequence). The length of the CDR3 is 13 residues. The CDR3 reads CAWSSELRSPLHF. DNA for the CDR3: TGTGCCTGGAGTAGCGAGTTGCGTTCACCCCTCCACTTT. Looking up the rest from reference TRBV30 and TRBJ1-6 gives the full variable domain: SQTIHQWPATLVQPVGSPLSLECTVEGTSNPNLYWYRQAAGRGLQLLFYSVGIGQISSEVPQNLSASRPQDRQFILSSKKLLLSDSGFYLCAWSSELRSPLHFGNGTRLTVT.

The V gene is TRBV12-3 or TRBV12-4, the J gene TRBJ1-2; D not resolved. The length of the CDR3 is 15 residues. V was clipped by 2 bases and J by 7 bases, with 17 bases between them. The chain's CDR3 is CASSLFKTGRGGYTF. CDR3 in DNA: TGTGCCAGCAGTTTATTCAAAACGGGTCGTGGTGGCTACACCTTC.